A single sample gave rise to the 9 T cell receptor beta chains below, sequenced in a study of cytomegalovirus exposure and HLA in healthy donors listed by TCRdb under 2017. The library was generated by the immunoSEQ multiplex PCR assay. For the multiplex PCR, a mixture combining 60 forward primers for TCR Vbeta segments and 13 reverse primers for TCR Jbeta segments was used. In TCRdb, the immuneACCESS table is reduced to in-frame sequences with V and J assigned. These tables do not hold every clone; where another copy was compared, an unresolved V gene accounts for under half, and the others remain unexplained. This sample has about 110,000 clones in its table, and more than 60% of those were observed once. Approximately 5.1% of the sample is in the top ten clones. The sequenced sample was PBMCs. The receptors here all came from a female donor in good health and CMV-seropositive.

The V gene is TRBV19, the J gene TRBJ1-5; weak D call: TRBD1 (5 bases). The germline V gene encodes CDR1 LNHDA and CDR2 SQIVND (reference sequence). Trimming left V 3 bases short and J 7 bases short, with 19 bases between. The CDR3 contains 16 residues. Here the CDR3 reads CASSIRGLRGEQPQHF. The CDR3 nucleotides read TGTGCCAGTAGTATTAGGGGTCTGCGGGGGGAACAGCCCCAGCATTTT.

This sequence joins TRBV9 and TRBJ2-2; a weak D match, TRBD1 (5 bases). The germline CDR1 and CDR2 sequences are SGDLS and YYNGEE. The CDR3 extends over 15 amino acids. V was clipped by 4 bases and J by 5 bases, with 15 bases between them. This chain's CDR3 is CASSPASGWTGELFF. CDR3 in DNA: TGTGCCAGCAGCCCCGCCTCAGGGTGGACCGGGGAGCTGTTTTTT. The variable domain in full, with the rest retrieved from reference TRBV9 and TRBJ2-2, is DSGVTQTPKHLITATGQRVTLRCSPRSGDLSVYWYQQSLDQGLQFLIQYYNGEERAKGNILERFSAQQFPDLHSELNLSSLELGDSALYFCASSPASGWTGELFFGEGSRLTVL.

The chain employs TRBV30 and TRBJ2-7, with D perhaps TRBD1 (6 bases). This CDR3 spans 16 amino acids. The ends were cut back, 5 bases at V and 7 bases at J, with 27 bases in the middle. Germline CDR1 reads GTSNPN; CDR2 reads SVGIG (reference sequence). The CDR3 coding sequence is TGTGCCTGGCCGACGCCGGGACACCCCCCGGAAGGGGAGCAGTACTTC. This encodes CAWPTPGHPPEGEQYF.

The chain has TRBV11-2 and TRBJ2-7; maybe TRBD1 (6 bases). Trimming removed 1 base from V and 0 bases from J, with 10 bases in between. Per germline, CDR1 SGHAT and CDR2 FQNNGV. The CDR3 sequence is 15 residues long. As DNA, the CDR3 is TGTGCCAGCAGCTTAGGGGTCAGGGGCTCCTACGAGCAGTACTTC. Translated, it gives CASSLGVRGSYEQYF.

The CDR3: CASSLPPDGGGTDTQYF. DNA for the CDR3: TGTGCCAGCAGCTTACCCCCGGACGGAGGGGGCACAGATACGCAGTATTTT. The chain carries TRBV7-6 and TRBJ2-3; a weak D match, TRBD2 (6 bases). The V and J ends lost 2 bases and 1 base respectively, with 16 bases between them. The CDR3 loop spans 17 amino acids. Germline-derived CDR1 and CDR2 are SGHVS and FNYEAQ.

The chain has TRBV5-5 and TRBJ1-6, with D unresolved. Trimming took off 3 bases at V and 6 bases at J, with 10 bases between the two ends. Germline-derived CDR1 and CDR2 are SGHKS and YYEKEE (reference sequence). The CDR3 is 14 residues long. Here the CDR3 reads CASSSETANSPLHF. The CDR3 DNA follows: TGTGCCAGCAGCTCGGAGACGGCTAATTCACCCCTCCACTTT.

The V gene is TRBV6-5, the J gene TRBJ2-2; the match to TRBD2 covers 9 bases. This CDR3 region has 15 residues. Unmatched junction bases numbered 2, after V lost 6 bases and J lost 0 bases. Germline V gene lookup returns CDR1 MNHEY and CDR2 SVGAGI. DNA for the CDR3: TGTGCCAGCAGGCGCGGGGGGGCGAACACCGGGGAGCTGTTTTTT. This gives the protein CASRRGGANTGELFF.

CDR3 nucleotides: TGTGCCAGCAGCCAAGATTGGGGCAGCCCTTGGAACACTGAAGCTTTCTTT. It specifies CASSQDWGSPWNTEAFF. This rearrangement joins TRBV4-2 to TRBJ1-1; tentatively, D is TRBD1 (5 bases). The CDR3 has 17 residues. V shed 0 bases and J shed 1 base, with 15 bases lying between them. Germline V gives CDR1 LGHNA, CDR2 YNFKEQ.

This clone has a handful of counts. This chain connects TRBV9 to TRBJ2-5; TRBD2 agrees at 11 bases. The V gene's germline CDR1 is SGDLS and CDR2 YYNGEE. This CDR3 region has 16 residues. V trimming: 0 bases; J trimming: 1 base; junction bases outside the gene matches: 2. This CDR3 reads CASSVATSGSQETQYF. In DNA form, the CDR3 reads TGTGCCAGCAGCGTAGCCACTAGCGGGAGCCAAGAGACCCAGTACTTC.